This T cell receptor (beta chain) was retrieved from a study of regulatory T cells in long-lasting Graves disease. Overall study results and limits: Researchers reported studying only peripheral blood, not thyroid tissue.

This clonotype was counted many times. Its antigen is unknown. The CDR3 is made up of 15 amino acids. Trimming stripped 8 bases from V and 10 bases from J, with 23 bases between. Germline CDR1 and CDR2: MNHNS and SASEGT. This sample's time point: newly diagnosed GD, antithyroid drugs for less than 3 months. Isolated PBMC RNA provided the starting material for the TCR library. Peripheral blood, about 10 milliliters of it, was drawn into EDTA tubes. HTBI primers from iRepertoire and Arm-PCR of CDR3 regions yielded the TCR beta libraries. Each CDR3 protein gets one entry after TCRdb re-called the multiplex PCR reads with MiXCR. The data show 520,000 or so distinct CDR3 sequences, with approximately 12% seen just once and around 9.3% held by the top ten. The sample was also linked to a second study, of T cells in Graves' hyperthyroidism and ophthalmopathy. As that report states: Expanded thyroid clonotypes (above 0.001) were mostly also found in blood.

This chain connects TRBV6-1 to TRBJ1-4, with D perhaps TRBD1 (5 bases). The sequence was collected from a woman aged 25 to 39 with Graves disease. The sequences come from peripheral blood mononuclear cells (PBMCs), collected at new diagnosis, from a patient treated with antithyroid drugs. The CDR3 spells CASLSLSGTGGKLFF. The CDR3 bases are TGTGCCAGCCTCTCCTTATCCGGGACCGGTGGAAAACTGTTTTTT.